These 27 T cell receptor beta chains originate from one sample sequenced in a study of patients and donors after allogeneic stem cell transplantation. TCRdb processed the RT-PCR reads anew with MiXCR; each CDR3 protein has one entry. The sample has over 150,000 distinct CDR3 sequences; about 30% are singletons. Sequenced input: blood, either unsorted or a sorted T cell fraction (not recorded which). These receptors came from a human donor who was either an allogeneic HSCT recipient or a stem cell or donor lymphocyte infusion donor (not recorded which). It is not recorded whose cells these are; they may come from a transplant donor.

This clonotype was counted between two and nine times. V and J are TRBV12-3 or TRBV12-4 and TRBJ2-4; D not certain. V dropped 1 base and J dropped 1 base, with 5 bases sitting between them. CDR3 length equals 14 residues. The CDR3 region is CASSLVGAKNIQYF. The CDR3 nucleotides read TGTGCCAGCAGTTTAGTCGGGGCCAAAAACATTCAGTACTTC.

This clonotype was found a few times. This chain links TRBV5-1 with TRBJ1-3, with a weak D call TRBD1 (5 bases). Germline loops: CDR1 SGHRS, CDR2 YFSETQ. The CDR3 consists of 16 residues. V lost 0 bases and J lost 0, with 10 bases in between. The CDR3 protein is CASSLGDPRSGNTIYF. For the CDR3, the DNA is TGCGCCAGCAGCTTGGGGGACCCGCGCTCTGGAAACACCATATATTTT.

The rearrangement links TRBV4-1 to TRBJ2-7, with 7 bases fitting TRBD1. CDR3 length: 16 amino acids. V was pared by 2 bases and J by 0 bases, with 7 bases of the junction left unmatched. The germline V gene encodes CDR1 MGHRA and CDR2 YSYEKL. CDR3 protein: CASSQSPGTASYEQYF. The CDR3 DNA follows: TGCGCCAGCAGCCAATCACCCGGGACAGCCTCCTACGAGCAGTACTTC.

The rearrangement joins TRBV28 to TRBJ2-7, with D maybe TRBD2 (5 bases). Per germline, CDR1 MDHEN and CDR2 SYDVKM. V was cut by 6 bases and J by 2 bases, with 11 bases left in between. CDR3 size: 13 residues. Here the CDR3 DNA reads TGTGCCAGCAGGCGCTCGGGGACCTACGAGCAGTACTTC. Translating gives CASRRSGTYEQYF.

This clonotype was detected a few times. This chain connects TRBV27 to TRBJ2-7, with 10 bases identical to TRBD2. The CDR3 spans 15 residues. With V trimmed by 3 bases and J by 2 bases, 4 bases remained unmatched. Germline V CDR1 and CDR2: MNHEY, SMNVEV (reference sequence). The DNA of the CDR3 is TGTGCCAGCAGTTTGCTAGCGGGAGACCCCTACGAGCAGTACTTC. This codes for CASSLLAGDPYEQYF.

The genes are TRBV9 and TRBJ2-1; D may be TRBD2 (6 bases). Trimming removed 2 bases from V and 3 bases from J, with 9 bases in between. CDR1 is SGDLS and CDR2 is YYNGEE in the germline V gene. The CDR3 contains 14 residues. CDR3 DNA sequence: TGTGCCAGCAGCGTTAGCGGATACTACAATGAGCAGTTCTTC. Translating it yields CASSVSGYYNEQFF.

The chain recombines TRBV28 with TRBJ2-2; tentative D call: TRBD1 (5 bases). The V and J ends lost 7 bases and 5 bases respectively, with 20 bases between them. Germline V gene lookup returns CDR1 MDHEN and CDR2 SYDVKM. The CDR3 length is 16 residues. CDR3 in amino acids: CASTPLGPAGTGELFF. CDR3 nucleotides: TGTGCCAGCACACCACTCGGGCCAGCAGGGACCGGGGAGCTGTTTTTT.

CDR3 nucleotides: TGTGCCAGCAGCTCCCGAGGTGGTTGGGCCCGGTCGGGAGCTTTCTTT. Translation gives CASSSRGGWARSGAFF. The chain has TRBV7-2 and TRBJ1-1; no reliable D call. The germline V and J ends were trimmed by 4 bases and 10 bases, with 25 bases remaining between them. The CDR3 contains 16 residues. The germline CDR1 and CDR2 sequences are SGHTA and FQGNSA.

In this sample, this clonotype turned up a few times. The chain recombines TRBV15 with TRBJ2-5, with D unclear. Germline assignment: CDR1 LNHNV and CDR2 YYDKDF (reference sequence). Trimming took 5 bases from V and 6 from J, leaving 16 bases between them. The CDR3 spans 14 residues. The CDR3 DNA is TGTGCCACCAGCCCTCCTGGGGTTCCGAAGACCCAGTACTTC. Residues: CATSPPGVPKTQYF.

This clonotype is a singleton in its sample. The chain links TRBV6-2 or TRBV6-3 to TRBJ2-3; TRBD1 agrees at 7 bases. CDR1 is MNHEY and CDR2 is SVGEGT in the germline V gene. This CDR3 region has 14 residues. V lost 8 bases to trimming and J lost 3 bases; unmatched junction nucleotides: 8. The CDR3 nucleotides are TGTGCCAGCGGTACAGGGGTATTAACAGATACGCAGTATTTT. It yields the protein CASGTGVLTDTQYF.

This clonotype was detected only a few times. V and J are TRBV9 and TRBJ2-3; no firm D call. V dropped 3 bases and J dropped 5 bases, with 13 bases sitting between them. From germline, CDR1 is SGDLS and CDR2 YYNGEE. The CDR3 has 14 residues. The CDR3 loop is CASSARAHLDTQYF. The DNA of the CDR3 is TGTGCCAGCAGCGCTCGGGCCCACTTAGATACGCAGTATTTT. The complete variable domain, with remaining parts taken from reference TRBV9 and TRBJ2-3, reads DSGVTQTPKHLITATGQRVTLRCSPRSGDLSVYWYQQSLDQGLQFLIQYYNGEERAKGNILERFSAQQFPDLHSELNLSSLELGDSALYFCASSARAHLDTQYFGPGTRLTVL.

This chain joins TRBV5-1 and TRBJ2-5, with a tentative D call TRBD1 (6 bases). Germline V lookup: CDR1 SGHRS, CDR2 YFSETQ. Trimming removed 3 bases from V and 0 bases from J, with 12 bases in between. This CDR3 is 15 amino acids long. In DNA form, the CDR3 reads TGCGCCAGCAGCTGGGGTGACAGGAACCAAGAGACCCAGTACTTC. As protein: CASSWGDRNQETQYF.

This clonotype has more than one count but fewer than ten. CDR3 nucleotides: TGTGCCTGGAGTCATTTGGGGGCCCGGACTGAAGCTTTCTTT. It is translated as CAWSHLGARTEAFF. The genes are TRBV30 and TRBJ1-1; tentatively, D is TRBD1 (6 bases). The germline CDR1 and CDR2 sequences are GTSNPN and SVGIG (reference sequence). V was cut by 2 bases and J by 5 bases, with 15 bases left in between. This CDR3 contains 14 residues.

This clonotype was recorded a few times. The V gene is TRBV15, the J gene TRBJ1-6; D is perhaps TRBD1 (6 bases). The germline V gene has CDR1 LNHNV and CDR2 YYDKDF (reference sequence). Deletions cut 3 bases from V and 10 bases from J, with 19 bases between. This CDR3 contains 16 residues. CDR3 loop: CATSSGWGAQKSPLHF. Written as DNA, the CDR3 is TGTGCCACCAGCAGCGGTTGGGGGGCGCAGAAATCACCCCTCCACTTT.

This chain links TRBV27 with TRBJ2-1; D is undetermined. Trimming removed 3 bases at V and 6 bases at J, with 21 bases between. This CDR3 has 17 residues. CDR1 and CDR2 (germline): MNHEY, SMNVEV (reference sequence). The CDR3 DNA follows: TGTGCCAGCAGTTTTGAGCCCGGGTGGTTTCGCGGCAATGAGCAGTTCTTC. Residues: CASSFEPGWFRGNEQFF.

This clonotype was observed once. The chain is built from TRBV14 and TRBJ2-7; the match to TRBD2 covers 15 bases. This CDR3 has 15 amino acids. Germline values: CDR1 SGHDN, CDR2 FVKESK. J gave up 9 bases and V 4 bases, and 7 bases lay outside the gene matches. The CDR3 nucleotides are TGTGCCAGCAGCCCCTGGACTAGCGGGAGGGACCGGCAGTACTTC. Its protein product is CASSPWTSGRDRQYF.

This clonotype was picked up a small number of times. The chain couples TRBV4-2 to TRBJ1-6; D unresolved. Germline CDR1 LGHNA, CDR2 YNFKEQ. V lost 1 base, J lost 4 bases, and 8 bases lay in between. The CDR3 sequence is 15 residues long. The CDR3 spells CASSQGGFYNSPLHF. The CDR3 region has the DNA TGTGCCAGCAGCCAAGGAGGGTTTTATAATTCACCCCTCCACTTT.

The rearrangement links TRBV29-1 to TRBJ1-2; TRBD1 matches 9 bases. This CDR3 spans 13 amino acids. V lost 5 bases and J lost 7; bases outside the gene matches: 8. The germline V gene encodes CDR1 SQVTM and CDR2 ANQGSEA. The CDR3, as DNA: TGCAGCGTTTATTGGGACAGGGCAAGTGGCTACACCTTC. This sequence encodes CSVYWDRASGYTF.

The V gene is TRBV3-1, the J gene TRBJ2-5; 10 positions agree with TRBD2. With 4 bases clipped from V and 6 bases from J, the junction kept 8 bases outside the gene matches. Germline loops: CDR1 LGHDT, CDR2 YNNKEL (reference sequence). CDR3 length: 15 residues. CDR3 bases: TGTGCCAGCAGCCTGGGACTAGCGATAGAAAAGACCCAGTACTTC. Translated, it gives CASSLGLAIEKTQYF.

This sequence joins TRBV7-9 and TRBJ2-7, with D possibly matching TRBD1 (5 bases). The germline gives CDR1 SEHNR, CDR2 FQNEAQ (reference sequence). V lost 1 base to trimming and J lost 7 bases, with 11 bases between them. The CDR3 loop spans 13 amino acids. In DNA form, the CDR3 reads TGTGCCAGCAGCTTAGGGCAGGGTCCGGAGCAGTACTTC. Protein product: CASSLGQGPEQYF.

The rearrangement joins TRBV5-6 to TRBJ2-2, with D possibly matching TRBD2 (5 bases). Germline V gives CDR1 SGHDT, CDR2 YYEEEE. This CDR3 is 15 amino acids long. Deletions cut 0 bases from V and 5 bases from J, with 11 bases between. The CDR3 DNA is TGTGCCAGCAGCTTGGAACAGCGGCCGACCGGGGAGCTGTTTTTT. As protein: CASSLEQRPTGELFF.

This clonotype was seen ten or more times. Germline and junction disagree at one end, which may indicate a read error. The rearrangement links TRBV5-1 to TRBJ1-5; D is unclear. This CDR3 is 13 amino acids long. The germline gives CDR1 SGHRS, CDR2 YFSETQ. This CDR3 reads CASSLAGNQPQHF. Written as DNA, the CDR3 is TGTGCCAGCAGTTTAGCGGGAAATCAGCCCCAGCATTTT.

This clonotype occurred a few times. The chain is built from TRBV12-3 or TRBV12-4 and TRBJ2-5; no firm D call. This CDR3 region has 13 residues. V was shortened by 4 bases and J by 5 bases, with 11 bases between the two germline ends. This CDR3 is CASSYHPGETQYF. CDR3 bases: TGTGCCAGCAGTTACCATCCCGGGGAGACCCAGTACTTC.

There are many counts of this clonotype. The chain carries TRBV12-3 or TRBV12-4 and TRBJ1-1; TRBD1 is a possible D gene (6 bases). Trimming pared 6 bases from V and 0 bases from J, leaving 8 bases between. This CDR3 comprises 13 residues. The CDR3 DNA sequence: TGTGCCAGCAGGTGGACAGTGAACACTGAAGCTTTCTTT. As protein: CASRWTVNTEAFF.

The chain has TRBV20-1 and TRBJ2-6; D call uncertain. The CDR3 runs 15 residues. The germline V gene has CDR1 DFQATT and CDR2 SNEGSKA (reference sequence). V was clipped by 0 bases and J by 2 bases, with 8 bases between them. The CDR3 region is CSARDTRAGANVLTF. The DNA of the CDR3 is TGCAGTGCTAGAGATACAAGGGCTGGGGCCAACGTCCTGACTTTC.

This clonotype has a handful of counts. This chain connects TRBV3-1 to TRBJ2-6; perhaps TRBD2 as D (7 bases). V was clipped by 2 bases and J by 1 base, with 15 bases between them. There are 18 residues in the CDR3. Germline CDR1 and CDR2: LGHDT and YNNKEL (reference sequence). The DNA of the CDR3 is TGTGCCAGCAGCCAAAGGGGGGGACCCGGATCTGGGGCCAACGTCCTGACTTTC. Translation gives CASSQRGGPGSGANVLTF.

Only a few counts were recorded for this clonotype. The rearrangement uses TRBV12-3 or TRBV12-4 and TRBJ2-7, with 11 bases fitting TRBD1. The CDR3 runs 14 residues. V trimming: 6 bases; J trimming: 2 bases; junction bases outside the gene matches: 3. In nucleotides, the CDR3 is TGTGCCAGCAGACTGGGACAGGGGGCCTACGAGCAGTACTTC. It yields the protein CASRLGQGAYEQYF.